These 19 T cell receptor beta chains were sequenced from one sample in a study of shared clonotypes between healthy human individuals (TCRdb year 2020). The method was the immunoSEQ multiplex PCR assay. In TCRdb, the immuneACCESS table is reduced to in-frame sequences with V and J assigned. These tables do not hold every clone; where another copy was compared, an unresolved V gene accounts for under half, and the others remain unexplained. In all, the sample holds about 1,500,000 clones, and around 97% of those were seen once. Approximately 1.1% of the sample is held by the ten biggest clonotypes. Sequencing was performed on naive CD4+ T cells sorted from blood. The cell subset or site label for this specimen denotes: CD45RA+ positively selected. The receptor set was obtained from a man aged 30 to 39 in good health.

The rearrangement joins TRBV28 to TRBJ2-7, with 7 bases aligning to TRBD1. The CDR3 is 14 amino acids. Germline-derived CDR1 and CDR2 are MDHEN and SYDVKM. J was trimmed by 2 bases and V by 6 bases; bases with no gene match: 7. CDR3 nucleotides: TGTGCCAGCAGCTCGGACAGGAGACCCTACGAGCAGTACTTC. Translated: CASSSDRRPYEQYF. Full variable domain (remainder filled in from reference TRBV28 and TRBJ2-7): DVKVTQSSRYLVKRTGEKVFLECVQDMDHENMFWYRQDPGLGLRLIYFSYDVKMKEKGDIPEGYSVSREKKERFSLILESASTNQTSMYLCASSSDRRPYEQYFGPGTRLTVT.

Worth noting for this clone: At one end the junction does not follow the germline gene, possibly because of a read error. The J gene is TRBJ2-7, the V gene TRBV5-4; D may be TRBD1 (5 bases). CDR3 size: 12 residues. The germline gives CDR1 SGHNT, CDR2 YYREEE (reference sequence). For the CDR3, the DNA is TGTGCCAGCAGCTTGGATTACGGACACCGCCTCTTC. Protein product: CASSLDYGHRLF.

In regard to this clone: The same CDR3 also results from other DNA sequences found in this sample. The chain has TRBV18 and TRBJ2-5; 9 bases line up with TRBD1. The J segment lost 1 base and the V segment lost 6 bases, leaving 3 bases of the junction unmatched. CDR1 and CDR2 (germline): KGHSH, LQKENI. This CDR3 is built from 14 residues. This CDR3 reads CASSVTGGQETQYF. CDR3 sequence (DNA): TGTGCCAGCTCCGTGACAGGGGGCCAAGAGACCCAGTACTTC.

J is TRBJ1-4 and V is TRBV9; D is unresolved. Between the trimmed V and J ends, which lost 0 bases and 4 bases, there was a span of 10 bases. This CDR3 contains 15 residues. Germline assignment: CDR1 SGDLS and CDR2 YYNGEE. CDR3: CASSVGTSINEKLFF. In nucleotides, the CDR3 is TGTGCCAGCAGCGTAGGGACGAGCATTAATGAAAAACTGTTTTTT.

The rearrangement joins TRBV27 to TRBJ1-5; TRBD1 agrees at 7 bases. Germline V CDR1 and CDR2: MNHEY, SMNVEV (reference sequence). V shed 9 bases and J 2 bases; nucleotides not matched to a gene: 4. There are 13 residues in the CDR3. CDR3 DNA: TGTGCCAGTCAGGGGACAGGCAATCAGCCCCAGCATTTT. Its translation is CASQGTGNQPQHF.

The chain links TRBV19 to TRBJ2-2, with D unclear. The CDR3 has 19 amino acids. In germline, CDR1 is LNHDA, CDR2 SQIVND (reference sequence). V gave up 0 bases and J gave up 2 bases, with 19 bases separating them. For the CDR3, the DNA is TGTGCCAGTAGTATAGATCGGAGTGGGCTACTCCTAAACACCGGGGAGCTGTTTTTT. Its translation is CASSIDRSGLLLNTGELFF.

The rearrangement joins TRBV19 to TRBJ1-1, with 7 bases that match TRBD1. The CDR3 extends over 17 amino acids. CDR1 is LNHDA and CDR2 is SQIVND in the germline V gene (reference sequence). The V segment lost 8 bases and the J segment 0 bases; nucleotides outside the gene matches: 15. The DNA for the CDR3 is TGTGCCAGTCGACTCCAACATAAGGGACAGATGAACACTGAAGCTTTCTTT. This encodes CASRLQHKGQMNTEAFF. Variable domain in full (rest from reference TRBV19 and TRBJ1-1): DGGITQSPKYLFRKEGQNVTLSCEQNLNHDAMYWYRQDPGQGLRLIYYSQIVNDFQKGDIAEGYSVSREKKESFPLTVTSAQKNPTAFYLCASRLQHKGQMNTEAFFGQGTRLTVV.

The chain combines TRBV7-9 with TRBJ1-2; TRBD1 matches 8 bases. The CDR3 spans 15 residues. CDR1 SEHNR and CDR2 FQNEAQ come from the germline V gene (reference sequence). V was pared by 8 bases and J by 3 bases, with 11 bases of the junction left unmatched. The CDR3 DNA sequence: TGTGCCAGCCATCGGCAGGGGGCGCGAGACTATGGCTACACCTTC. It encodes CASHRQGARDYGYTF.

The V call is TRBV11-2, the J call TRBJ2-5; tentatively, D is TRBD1 (5 bases). Germline assignment: CDR1 SGHAT and CDR2 FQNNGV. The CDR3 length is 14 residues. Trimming took off 3 bases at V and 2 bases at J, with 10 bases between the two ends. The CDR3 DNA reads TGTGCCAGCAGCTTCCGACAGCTTCAAGAGACCCAGTACTTC. Its translation: CASSFRQLQETQYF.

The rearrangement uses TRBV5-1 and TRBJ1-1; tentative D call: TRBD1 (5 bases). Trimming took 5 bases from V and 2 from J, leaving 10 bases between them. This CDR3 region has 13 residues. Germline V gives CDR1 SGHRS, CDR2 YFSETQ. The CDR3 loop is CASRYDSNTEAFF. CDR3 nucleotides: TGCGCCAGCAGATACGACAGCAACACTGAAGCTTTCTTT.

The genes are TRBV28 and TRBJ1-2, with no clear D. Germline assignment: CDR1 MDHEN and CDR2 SYDVKM. Trimming pared 6 bases from V and 4 bases from J, leaving 12 bases between. The CDR3 is made up of 13 amino acids. CDR3 DNA sequence: TGTGCCAGCAGGGAGAAGTCGGCCTATGGCTACACCTTC. This gives the protein CASREKSAYGYTF.

About this clone: The sample holds other DNA sequences that translate to the same CDR3. The chain uses TRBV6-5 and TRBJ2-5, with a tentative D call TRBD2 (5 bases). The CDR3 contains 14 residues. V lost 0 bases to trimming and J lost 5 bases, with 10 bases between them. From germline, CDR1 is MNHEY and CDR2 SVGAGI. For the CDR3, the DNA is TGTGCCAGCAGTTACTCGACGGGCGGGGAGACCCAGTACTTC. Its translation: CASSYSTGGETQYF.

The chain couples TRBV28 to TRBJ2-7, with D hard to call. The CDR3 loop spans 13 amino acids. The germline V gene encodes CDR1 MDHEN and CDR2 SYDVKM. The V and J ends lost 4 bases and 2 bases respectively, with 9 bases between them. In DNA form, the CDR3 reads TGTGCCAGCAGTTCTCCTGCACCCTACGAGCAGTACTTC. This sequence encodes CASSSPAPYEQYF.

The rearrangement joins TRBV5-1 to TRBJ2-7, with D unclear. Germline V gene data show CDR1 as SGHRS and CDR2 as YFSETQ. The CDR3 has 14 residues. Trimming pared 5 bases from V and 4 bases from J, leaving 16 bases between. The CDR3 bases are TGCGCCAGCAGGATGACACCTCAGGTATACGAGCAGTACTTC. The encoded protein is CASRMTPQVYEQYF.

This chain links TRBV19 with TRBJ2-7, with TRBD2 identical over 10 bases. The CDR3 has 15 residues. With 8 bases clipped from V and 6 bases from J, the junction kept 13 bases outside the gene matches. Germline CDR1 LNHDA, CDR2 SQIVND (reference sequence). The CDR3 region has the DNA TGTGCCAGTTCCCCGGCCCTAGCGGGAGTCGCCGAGCAGTACTTC. This gives the protein CASSPALAGVAEQYF.

The V gene is TRBV2, the J gene TRBJ2-2; 8 bases are a match to TRBD1. Germline values: CDR1 SNHLY, CDR2 FYNNEI. The CDR3 covers 15 residues. J lost 7 bases, V lost 6 bases, and 10 bases had no gene match. The CDR3 nucleotides read TGTGCCAGCAGCCCATACTGGACAGGGAGCGGGGAGCTGTTTTTT. Translation: CASSPYWTGSGELFF.

J is TRBJ2-7 and V is TRBV11-1; 8 bases align to TRBD1. Germline V CDR1 and CDR2: SGHAT, FQDESV (reference sequence). J was trimmed by 2 bases and V by 5 bases; bases with no gene match: 8. The CDR3 totals 15 residues. The CDR3 is CASSPDRDRTYEQYF. CDR3 bases: TGTGCCAGCAGCCCAGACCGGGACAGGACCTACGAGCAGTACTTC.

The chain joins TRBV5-5 to TRBJ2-1, with no clear D. The germline V gene has CDR1 SGHKS and CDR2 YYEKEE (reference sequence). CDR3 size: 14 residues. The V gene lost 0 bases and the J gene lost 1 base, with 5 bases spanning the gap. The DNA of the CDR3 is TGTGCCAGCAGCTTGGTCGAGTCCTACAATGAGCAGTTCTTC. Protein sequence: CASSLVESYNEQFF.

This chain uses TRBV9 with TRBJ1-2, with no clear D. Looked up from germline, CDR1 is SGDLS and CDR2 is YYNGEE. V lost 0 bases and J 4 bases, leaving 13 bases between the germline ends. The CDR3 runs to 15 residues. CDR3 DNA sequence: TGTGCCAGCAGCGTAGGGCCGGACGGAGTCTATGGCTACACCTTC. It yields the protein CASSVGPDGVYGYTF.